The 18 T cell receptor beta chains listed next were all sequenced from one sample in a study of T cells in localized non-small cell lung cancer. Some clones are missing from TCRdb's copy, which holds only in-frame ones; the method was immunoSEQ multiplex PCR. The sample holds tens of thousands of clones; 80% to 95% are singletons and the top ten take just under 20%. The material was peripheral blood, obtained before any cancer treatment. All receptors come from a man between 35 and 75 years old with stage I lung adenocarcinoma.

This clone was seen at least ten times. The CDR3 DNA reads TGTGCCAGCAGCTTAGGTGATCAGCCCCAGCATTTT. Protein sequence: CASSLGDQPQHF. The genes are TRBV11-2 and TRBJ1-5; D is undetermined. The V and J ends lost 1 base and 5 bases respectively, with 3 bases between them. Germline loops: CDR1 SGHAT, CDR2 FQNNGV. CDR3 length: 12 residues.

This CDR3 is CASSGDGTDTQYF. For the CDR3, the DNA is TGTGCCAGCAGTGGAGACGGCACAGATACGCAGTATTTT. The chain has TRBV28 and TRBJ2-3, with D hard to call. CDR3 length: 13 residues. Between the trimmed V and J ends, which lost 5 bases and 1 base, there was a span of 7 bases. Germline lookup yields CDR1 MDHEN and CDR2 SYDVKM.

The chain carries TRBV7-6 and TRBJ2-3; TRBD2 matches 11 bases. Germline V CDR1 and CDR2: SGHVS, FNYEAQ. The CDR3 is 17 amino acids. The V and J ends lost 6 bases and 5 bases, in that order; junction bases with no gene match: 13. The CDR3 protein is CASSSSILAGVGDTQYF. CDR3 in DNA: TGTGCCAGCAGTAGCTCGATACTAGCGGGAGTTGGAGATACGCAGTATTTT.

CDR3 sequence (DNA): TGTGCCAGCAGCCTTCCGAGGGGTAGCGGGAGAACCGGGGAGCTGTTTTTT. Its translation: CASSLPRGSGRTGELFF. The V gene is TRBV7-9, the J gene TRBJ2-2, with 9 positions matching TRBD2. Germline V gene sequence: CDR1 SEHNR, CDR2 FQNEAQ (reference sequence). V lost 5 bases to trimming and J lost 5 bases; unmatched junction nucleotides: 12. The CDR3 covers 17 residues.

On this clone: The same CDR3 can be traced to other DNA sequences in this sample. The chain carries TRBV4-1 and TRBJ1-1, with D uncertain. The CDR3 covers 13 residues. Germline V lookup: CDR1 MGHRA, CDR2 YSYEKL. Trimming stripped 1 base from V and 2 bases from J, with 5 bases between. CDR3 sequence: CASSQGGNTEAFF. CDR3 bases: TGCGCCAGCAGCCAAGGGGGTAACACTGAAGCTTTCTTT.

The chain carries TRBV6-6 and TRBJ2-7; 8 nucleotides align to TRBD2. The CDR3 has 15 amino acids. The germline V gene has CDR1 MNHNY and CDR2 SVGAGI (reference sequence). V dropped 6 bases and J dropped 0; count of bases not matched to a gene: 7. The CDR3 DNA reads as TGTGCCAGCAGGGAACTAGCGGAGCTCTCCTACGAGCAGTACTTC. Residues: CASRELAELSYEQYF.

In its sample, this clone was seen once. The gene calls are TRBV5-5 and TRBJ2-3; D not certain. CDR1 and CDR2 from the germline V gene are SGHKS and YYEKEE (reference sequence). The length of the CDR3 is 14 residues. V lost 0 bases to trimming and J lost 2 bases, with 7 bases between them. The CDR3 DNA reads as TGTGCCAGCAGCTTGGCCGGAGACACAGATACGCAGTATTTT. This encodes CASSLAGDTDTQYF.

The chain links TRBV7-9 to TRBJ2-7; TRBD1 matches 7 bases. Germline V gene sequence: CDR1 SEHNR, CDR2 FQNEAQ (reference sequence). The J segment lost 4 bases and the V segment lost 5 bases, leaving 5 bases of the junction unmatched. The CDR3 consists of 13 residues. CDR3 DNA: TGTGCCAGCAGCCCCGGGACAGTATACGAGCAGTACTTC. Translating it yields CASSPGTVYEQYF. The whole variable domain, remainder taken from reference TRBV7-9 and TRBJ2-7, is DTGVSQNPRHKITKRGQNVTFRCDPISEHNRLYWYRQTLGQGPEFLTYFQNEAQLEKSRLLSDRFSAERPKGSFSTLEIQRTEQGDSAMYLCASSPGTVYEQYFGPGTRLTVT.

The DNA for the CDR3 is TGTGCCAGCAGCAAAGAATCAGGTTTGACCGGGGAGCTGTTTTTT. This sequence encodes CASSKESGLTGELFF. The chain recombines TRBV21-1 with TRBJ2-2; the table calls TRBD1, which could not be checked here. TRBV21-1 is a pseudogene. CDR3 size: 15 residues.

Note on this clone: Other DNA sequences in this specimen translate into the identical CDR3. In DNA form, the CDR3 reads TGTGCCAGTAGTATAGGCTTATACAATGAGCAGTTCTTC. Its protein product is CASSIGLYNEQFF. The genes are TRBV19 and TRBJ2-1, with D unresolved. The V end was cut by 1 base, the J end by 4 bases, with 5 bases between. This CDR3 has 13 amino acids. In germline, CDR1 is LNHDA, CDR2 SQIVND (reference sequence).

The chain couples TRBV25-1 to TRBJ1-2, with TRBD1 identical over 7 bases. The junction had 9 bases not matched to a gene; V was cut back by 4 bases and J by 4 bases. The germline V gene has CDR1 MGHDK and CDR2 SYGVNS. This CDR3 contains 15 residues. CDR3 sequence (DNA): TGTGCCAGCAGTGCAGAGGGGGCGCGTGTCTATGGCTACACCTTC. Translating gives CASSAEGARVYGYTF.

The V gene is TRBV5-4, the J gene TRBJ2-5, with D hard to call. Germline lookup yields CDR1 SGHNT and CDR2 YYREEE (reference sequence). The CDR3 is 15 amino acids. V was trimmed by 2 bases and J by 1 base, leaving 12 bases between them. Here the CDR3 DNA reads TGTGCCAGCAGCTTTGGGGTAGTGGCCCAAGAGACCCAGTACTTC. It translates to CASSFGVVAQETQYF.

The CDR3 region has the DNA TGTGCCAGCTCAGGGACCGGGACAGGGGGCTCCGAGCAGTACTTC. Translating gives CASSGTGTGGSEQYF. The chain couples TRBV18 to TRBJ2-7; 12 positions match TRBD1. The CDR3 sequence is 15 residues long. Trimming took 5 bases from V and 6 from J; bases not matched to a gene: 8. CDR1 is KGHSH and CDR2 is LQKENI in the germline V gene.

The V and J genes are TRBV5-8 and TRBJ1-1; D might be TRBD1 (5 bases). The V gene's germline CDR1 is SGHTS and CDR2 YDEGEE. V was cut by 8 bases and J by 0 bases, with 8 bases left in between. The CDR3 is made up of 12 amino acids. The CDR3 nucleotides read TGTGCCAGAATAGGGGTGAACACTGAAGCTTTCTTT. Its protein is CARIGVNTEAFF.

The CDR3 region is CASRMTGIYGYTF. As DNA, the CDR3 is TGTGCCAGCAGAATGACAGGGATCTATGGCTACACCTTC. This chain links TRBV6-1 with TRBJ1-2, with 7 nucleotides matching TRBD1. CDR1 MNHNS and CDR2 SASEGT come from the germline V gene. This CDR3 contains 13 residues. Unmatched junction bases numbered 5, after V lost 6 bases and J lost 4 bases.

The chain recombines TRBV9 with TRBJ2-2; 9 positions agree with TRBD2. Germline V CDR1 and CDR2: SGDLS, YYNGEE. The CDR3 extends over 15 amino acids. V shed 0 bases and J 7 bases; nucleotides not matched to a gene: 4. CDR3 protein: CASSVGNSGSGELFF. In DNA, the CDR3 is TGTGCCAGCAGCGTAGGGAATAGCGGGAGCGGGGAGCTGTTTTTT.

V is TRBV6-1 and J is TRBJ2-7, with D perhaps matching TRBD1 (5 bases). The germline V gene has CDR1 MNHNS and CDR2 SASEGT. The ends were cut back, 2 bases at V and 1 base at J, with 15 bases in the middle. The CDR3 totals 16 residues. For the CDR3, the DNA is TGTGCCAGCAGTGAATCAGGGTCTATTCTTTCCTACGAGCAGTACTTC. Encoded protein: CASSESGSILSYEQYF.

This chain uses TRBV11-3 with TRBJ2-1, with D tentatively TRBD1 or TRBD2 (5 bases each). V was trimmed by 1 base and J by 8 bases, leaving 9 bases between them. The CDR3 is made up of 13 amino acids. The V gene's germline CDR1 is SGHNT and CDR2 YENEEA. Here the CDR3 DNA reads TGTGCCAGCAGCTTAGCCAGGGACCATGAGCAGTTCTTC. Protein: CASSLARDHEQFF.